This TCR beta chain appears in the sequencing data of a study of blood T cells in healthy people across ages. V lost 3 bases and J lost 4, with 13 bases in between. Looked up from germline, CDR1 is DFQATT and CDR2 is SNEGSKA (reference sequence). The CDR3 sequence is 13 residues long. Donors were healthy Caucasian individuals from Russia aged roughly 6 to 95. Sample-barcoded 5' priming and a J-beta primer mix drove a second PCR of roughly 6 to 12 cycles. A single record per CDR3 protein comes from TCRdb applying MiXCR to the 5' RACE reads. The repertoire includes fewer than 800,000 distinct CDR3 sequences, around 25% of them detected once, and under 10% sits in the top ten. A further study also used this sample, focusing on T cells of mothers and their children.

The receptor was derived from a boy aged 5-17 years in good health. The V gene is TRBV20-1, the J gene TRBJ2-7; D is unclear. The sequenced material came from blood. The CDR3 here is CSASFWSGYEQYF. In DNA, the CDR3 is TGCAGTGCTAGTTTTTGGTCCGGATACGAGCAGTACTTC.